Included here is one T cell receptor beta chain sequence, with context. Its antigen is not identified. CDR1 and CDR2 (germline): SGHTA, FQGNSA. Unmatched junction bases numbered 6, after V lost 6 bases and J lost 2 bases. CDR3 length equals 16 residues. These data come from a study of regulatory T cells in long-lasting Graves disease. Study results and limitations: Rather than thyroid tissue, only peripheral blood underwent study. In persistent patients, shared public clonotypes (approximately 3,000) outnumbered those in new patients (roughly 1,000).

Time point reported: newly diagnosed GD, antithyroid drugs for less than 3 months. PBMC RNA served as the TCR library source. The source of the patients was an endocrinology department in Xi'an, China. The peripheral blood volume drawn was around 9.6 milliliters, and it was collected into EDTA tubes. Combining iRepertoire HTBI primers with Arm-PCR of CDR3 regions, the authors built TCR beta libraries. One entry per CDR3 protein results from TCRdb running MiXCR on the multiplex PCR reads. The sample consists of about 240,000 distinct CDR3 sequences, roughly 21% of them appearing once. This receptor was identified in a female donor with Graves disease. The sample here was peripheral blood mononuclear cells (PBMCs), taken at new diagnosis, from a patient treated with antithyroid drugs. This chain uses TRBV7-2 with TRBJ2-7, with 14 bases that match TRBD2. CDR3 residues: CASRTSGGASPYEQYF. The CDR3 region has the DNA TGTGCCAGCAGGACTAGCGGGGGGGCATCTCCCTACGAGCAGTACTTC.